This entry is about one T cell receptor beta chain. This record belongs to a study of blood T cell repertoires in COVID-19. Study information: Some COVID-19 samples were acute and others convalescent; all came from the United States, Italy and Spain. The cDNA or gDNA used as material had been derived from T cells, B-cell-depleted T cells, or PBMCs.

Looked up from germline, CDR1 is SNHLY and CDR2 is FYNNEI. V gave up 6 bases and J gave up 4 bases; unmatched junction bases: 5. This CDR3 is built from 15 residues. The authors' processing: Reference gene primers were amplified, and this amplification served to estimate nucleated cell counts. TCRdb's table, derived via immunoSEQ multiplex PCR, lists solely in-frame clones and lacks some. That table furnishes V, J and clone size, whereas the DNA furnished D and trimming. The table lists almost 80,000 clones, roughly four fifths of them singletons. The chain employs TRBV2 and TRBJ2-7; 14 nucleotides agree with TRBD2. The TCR comes from a woman between 70 and 85 years old with acute or convalescent COVID-19. The sequencing sample was made of peripheral blood. The CDR3 bases are TGTGCCAGCAGGCTAGGGACTAGCGGGAGTTACGAGCAGTACTTC. Its protein is CASRLGTSGSYEQYF.